This entry lists 2 T cell receptor beta chains sequenced from one sample in a study of T cells in Graves' hyperthyroidism and ophthalmopathy. TCR beta CDR3 sequences were amplified from RNA transcripts. HTBI primers were used for first-round RT-PCR of the TCR CDR3. TCRdb fed the multiplex PCR reads into MiXCR, producing one record per CDR3 protein. The data show over 700,000 distinct CDR3 sequences, with about 19% seen just once and over 15% held by the top ten. Sequences were obtained from blood. The receptors originated from a woman between 45 and 65 years old with Graves' hyperthyroidism that later progressed to Graves' ophthalmopathy.

This clonotype has ten or more counts. The V and J genes are TRBV5-1 and TRBJ2-5; D uncertain. V was shortened by 4 bases and J by 5 bases, with 9 bases between the two germline ends. The CDR3 consists of 12 residues. Looked up from germline, CDR1 is SGHRS and CDR2 is YFSETQ. CDR3 sequence reads: CASSKDEETQYF. CDR3 coding DNA: TGCGCCAGCAGCAAGGACGAGGAGACCCAGTACTTC.

This clonotype has just a few counts. The CDR3 DNA reads TGTGCCAGCAGCCGAGTAGGGACAGTCGAAGAGACCCAGTACTTC. Its translation: CASSRVGTVEETQYF. This chain uses TRBV7-2 with TRBJ2-5; TRBD1 matches 7 bases. The CDR3 spans 15 residues. The V segment lost 5 bases and the J segment 3 bases; nucleotides outside the gene matches: 9. In germline, CDR1 is SGHTA, CDR2 FQGNSA. Using reference TRBV7-2 and TRBJ2-5 for the parts outside the CDR3, the full variable domain is GAGVSQSPSNKVTEKGKDVELRCDPISGHTALYWYRQSLGQGLEFLIYFQGNSAPDKSGLPSDRFSAERTGGSVSTLTIQRTQQEDSAVYLCASSRVGTVEETQYFGPGTRLLVL.